This paragraph reports one T cell receptor (beta chain). No cognate antigen has been identified for it. Base quality data are lacking; no much larger clone is found one base away. TCRbeta CDR3 regions were amplified from genomic DNA using the immunoSEQ Assay, a bias-controlled multiplex PCR. Under the source paper's analysis protocol: Nucleated cell counts per sample were estimated from amplification of reference gene primers within the assay. To quantify the absolute abundance of each unique TCRbeta CDR3 rearrangement, sequence reads were collapsed and filtered. Productive Simpson clonality was computed per sample as the square root of Simpson's diversity index over productive rearrangements. The source is immuneACCESS, and TCRdb retained only in-frame sequences with V and J called. Part of the clones is not carried over; for the studies checked, unresolved V genes explain less than half of this, and the remainder is unexplained. V and J calls and clone size are given by that table; D and trimming were obtained from the DNA. This sample holds about 160,000 clones; roughly 82% were observed only once. The top ten constitute roughly 7% of the sample.

These data are taken from a study of blood T cell repertoires in COVID-19 (dated by TCRdb to between 2020 and 2021). With regard to the full study: Samples from collaborators originated in the United States, Italy and Spain and spanned both the acute and convalescent phases of COVID-19. The prospective study material was composed of cDNA or gDNA derived from T cells, B-cell-depleted T cells, or PBMCs. Subjects who had been exposed to COVID-19, were actively infected with it, or had recovered from it provided the deeply sampled blood TCRbeta repertoires that made up the dataset. The repertoires were released in a freely available public database meant as a resource for research on the immune response to SARS-CoV-2. Samples came from the ongoing ImmuneRACE study (first 160 participants) plus 1,254 subjects from 6 global collaborators. The sample metadata nearly always contained a de-identified subject ID, COVID-19 status, age in years and sex. Where available, HLA class I and class II types were taken from metadata supplied by the sample provider and were not determined by assay-based typing. What the research found in general, with its limitations: How much clinical and demographic metadata was included differed by source and by participant, and the metadata was provided uncurated.

At one collaborating source in Seattle, patients were enrolled during active infection and were followed longitudinally through the course of disease. Each collaborating institution followed its own protocols to collect whole blood in K2EDTA tubes. For TCRbeta analysis, collaborators shipped samples in one of three forms: frozen whole blood, isolated PBMCs, or DNA extracted from either of those sample types. Trimming accounts for 5 bases at V and 6 bases at J, while the number of junction bases matched to no gene is 7. The CDR1 and CDR2 encoded by the germline V gene are MRHNA and SNTAGT. The CDR3 sequence holds 15 residues, the cysteine and phenylalanine included. Just the 45-base CDR3 DNA is kept, in frame starting at base 1.

The sequence is built from TRBV6-4 and TRBJ1-6, and 7 junction bases match TRBD1. The origin of this receptor is a woman in her thirties or forties with COVID-19, enrolled during active disease. The source material was peripheral blood. Here the CDR3 is given as CASSYRGQFNSPLHF. Here is the DNA: TGTGCCAGCAGTTACAGGGGCCAATTTAATTCACCCCTCCACTTT.